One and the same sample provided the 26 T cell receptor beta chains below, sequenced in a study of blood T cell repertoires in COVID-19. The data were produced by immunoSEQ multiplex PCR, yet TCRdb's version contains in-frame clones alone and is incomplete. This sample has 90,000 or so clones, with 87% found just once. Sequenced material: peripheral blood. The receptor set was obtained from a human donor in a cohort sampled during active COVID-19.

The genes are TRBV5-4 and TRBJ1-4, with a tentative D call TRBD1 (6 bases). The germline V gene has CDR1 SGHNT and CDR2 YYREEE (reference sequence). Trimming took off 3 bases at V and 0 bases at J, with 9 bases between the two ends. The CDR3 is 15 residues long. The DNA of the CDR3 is TGTGCCAGCAGCTCGCGGACAGCAACTAATGAAAAACTGTTTTTT. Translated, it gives CASSSRTATNEKLFF.

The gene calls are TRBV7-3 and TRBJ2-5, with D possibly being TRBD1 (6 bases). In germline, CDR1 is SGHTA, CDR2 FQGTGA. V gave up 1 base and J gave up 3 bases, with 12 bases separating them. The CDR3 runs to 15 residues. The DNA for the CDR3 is TGTGCCAGCAGCTTAAAGGGGACACCTGAAGAGACCCAGTACTTC. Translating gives CASSLKGTPEETQYF.

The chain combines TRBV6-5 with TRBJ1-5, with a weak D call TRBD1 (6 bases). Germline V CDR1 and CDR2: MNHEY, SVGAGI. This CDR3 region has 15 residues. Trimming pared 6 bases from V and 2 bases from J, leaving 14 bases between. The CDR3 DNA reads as TGTGCCAGCAGCATACAGGGTTCGGGCAATCAGCCCCAGCATTTT. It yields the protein CASSIQGSGNQPQHF.

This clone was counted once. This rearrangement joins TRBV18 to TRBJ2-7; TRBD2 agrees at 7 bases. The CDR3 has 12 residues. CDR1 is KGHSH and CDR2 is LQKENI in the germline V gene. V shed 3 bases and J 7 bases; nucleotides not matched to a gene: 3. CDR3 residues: CASSPSGGEQYF. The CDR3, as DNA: TGTGCCAGCTCACCCTCCGGGGGGGAGCAGTACTTC.

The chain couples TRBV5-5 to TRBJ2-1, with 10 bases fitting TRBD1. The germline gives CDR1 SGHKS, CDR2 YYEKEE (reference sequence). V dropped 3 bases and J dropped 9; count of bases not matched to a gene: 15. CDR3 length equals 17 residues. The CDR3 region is CASSSWGMGTGEGEQFF. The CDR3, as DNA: TGTGCCAGCAGCTCGTGGGGGATGGGGACAGGGGAGGGTGAGCAGTTCTTC. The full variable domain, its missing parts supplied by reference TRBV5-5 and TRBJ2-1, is DAGVTQSPTHLIKTRGQQVTLRCSPISGHKSVSWYQQVLGQGPQFIFQYYEKEERGRGNFPDRFSARQFPNYSSELNVNALLLGDSALYLCASSSWGMGTGEGEQFFGPGTRLTVL.

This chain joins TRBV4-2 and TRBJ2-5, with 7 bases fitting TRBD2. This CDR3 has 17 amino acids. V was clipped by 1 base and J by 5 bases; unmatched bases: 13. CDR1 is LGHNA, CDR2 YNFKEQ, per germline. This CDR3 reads CASSQVLSAGVGETQYF. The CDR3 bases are TGTGCCAGCAGCCAAGTGCTCTCGGCGGGAGTGGGTGAGACCCAGTACTTC.

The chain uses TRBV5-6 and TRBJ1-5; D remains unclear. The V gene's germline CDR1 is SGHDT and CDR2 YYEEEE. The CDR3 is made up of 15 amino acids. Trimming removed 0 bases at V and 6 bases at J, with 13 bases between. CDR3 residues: CASSLAGDLGQPQHF. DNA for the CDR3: TGTGCCAGCAGCTTGGCCGGGGATCTGGGTCAGCCCCAGCATTTT.

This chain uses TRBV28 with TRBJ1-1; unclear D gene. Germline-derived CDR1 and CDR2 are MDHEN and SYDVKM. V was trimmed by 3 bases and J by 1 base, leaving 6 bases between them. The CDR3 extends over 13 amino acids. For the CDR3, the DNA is TGTGCCAGCAGTTTTGGAGCGAACACTGAAGCTTTCTTT. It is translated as CASSFGANTEAFF.

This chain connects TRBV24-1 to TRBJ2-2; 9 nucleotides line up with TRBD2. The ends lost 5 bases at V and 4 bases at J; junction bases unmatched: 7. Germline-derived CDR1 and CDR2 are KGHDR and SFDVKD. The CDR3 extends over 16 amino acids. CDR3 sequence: CATSALTSGFTGELFF. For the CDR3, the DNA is TGTGCCACCAGTGCCCTGACTAGCGGCTTCACCGGGGAGCTGTTTTTT.

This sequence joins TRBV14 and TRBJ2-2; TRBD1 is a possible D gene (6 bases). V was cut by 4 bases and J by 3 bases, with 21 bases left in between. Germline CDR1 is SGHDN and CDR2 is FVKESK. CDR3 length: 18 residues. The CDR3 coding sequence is TGTGCCAGCAGCCTACTACTTACAGGGAGCCGGGACACCGGGGAGCTGTTTTTT. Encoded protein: CASSLLLTGSRDTGELFF. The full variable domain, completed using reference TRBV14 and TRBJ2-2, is EAGVTQFPSHSVIEKGQTVTLRCDPISGHDNLYWYRRVMGKEIKFLLHFVKESKQDESGMPNNRFLAERTGGTYSTLKVQPAELEDSGVYFCASSLLLTGSRDTGELFFGEGSRLTVL.

CDR3 in DNA: TGTGCCAGCAGCCTCGGACAGGGCTACAATCAGCCCCAGCATTTT. It is translated as CASSLGQGYNQPQHF. The chain is built from TRBV11-2 and TRBJ1-5; 8 bases agree with TRBD1. J was trimmed by 3 bases and V by 5 bases; bases with no gene match: 6. CDR3 size: 15 residues. Per the germline V gene, CDR1 is SGHAT and CDR2 is FQNNGV.

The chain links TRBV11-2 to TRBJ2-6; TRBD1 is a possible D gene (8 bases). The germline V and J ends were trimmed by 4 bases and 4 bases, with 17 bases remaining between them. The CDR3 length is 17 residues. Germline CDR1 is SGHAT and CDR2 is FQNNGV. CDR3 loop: CASSSLTGEGGANVLTF. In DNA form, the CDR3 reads TGTGCCAGCAGCTCGTTGACAGGGGAGGGAGGGGCCAACGTCCTGACTTTC.

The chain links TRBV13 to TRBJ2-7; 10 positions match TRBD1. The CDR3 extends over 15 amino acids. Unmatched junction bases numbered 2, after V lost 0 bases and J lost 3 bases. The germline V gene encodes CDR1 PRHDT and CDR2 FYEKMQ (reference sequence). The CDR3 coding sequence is TGTGCCAGCAGCTTAGGCGGGACAGGGGACTACGAGCAGTACTTC. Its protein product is CASSLGGTGDYEQYF. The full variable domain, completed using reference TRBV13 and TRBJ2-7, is AAGVIQSPRHLIKEKRETATLKCYPIPRHDTVYWYQQGPGQDPQFLISFYEKMQSDKGSIPDRFSAQQFSDYHSELNMSSLELGDSALYFCASSLGGTGDYEQYFGPGTRLTVT.

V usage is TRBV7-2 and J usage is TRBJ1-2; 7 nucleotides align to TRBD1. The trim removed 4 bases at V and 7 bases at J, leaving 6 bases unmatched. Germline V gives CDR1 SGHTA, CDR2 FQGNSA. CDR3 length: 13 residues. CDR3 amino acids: CASSYTGDTGYTF. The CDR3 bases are TGTGCCAGCAGCTACACAGGGGATACTGGCTACACCTTC.

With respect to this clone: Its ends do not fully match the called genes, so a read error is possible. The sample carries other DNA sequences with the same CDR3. The CDR3 spells CASSTPRDRVRVEQFF. The CDR3, as DNA: TGTGCCAGCAGTACCCCCCGGGACAGGGTCCGGGTTGAGCAGTTCTTC. This chain connects TRBV19 to TRBJ2-1; the match to TRBD1 covers 9 bases. This CDR3 is built from 16 residues. Per the germline V gene, CDR1 is LNHDA and CDR2 is SQIVND (reference sequence).

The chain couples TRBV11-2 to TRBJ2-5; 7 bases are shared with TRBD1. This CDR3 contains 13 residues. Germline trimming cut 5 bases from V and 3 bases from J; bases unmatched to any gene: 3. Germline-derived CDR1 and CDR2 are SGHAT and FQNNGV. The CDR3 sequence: CASSAGTEETQYF. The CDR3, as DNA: TGTGCCAGCAGCGCCGGGACAGAAGAGACCCAGTACTTC.

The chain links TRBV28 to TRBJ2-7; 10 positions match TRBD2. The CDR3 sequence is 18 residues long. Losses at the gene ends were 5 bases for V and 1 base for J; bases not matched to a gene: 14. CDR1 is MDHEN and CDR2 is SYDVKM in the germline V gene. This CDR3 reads CASSLGTGLAVISYEQYF. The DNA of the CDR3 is TGTGCCAGCAGTCTCGGGACAGGACTAGCGGTAATTTCCTACGAGCAGTACTTC.

CDR3 bases: TGTGCCAGCAGCTCGGACAGCTCTGGGGCCAACGTCCTGACTTTC. As protein: CASSSDSSGANVLTF. This chain uses TRBV7-9 with TRBJ2-6; possibly TRBD1 for D (6 bases). From germline, CDR1 is SEHNR and CDR2 FQNEAQ (reference sequence). CDR3 size: 15 residues. Trimming took off 4 bases at V and 0 bases at J, with 7 bases between the two ends.

This chain's CDR3 is CASSLAQGATYEQYF. CDR3 bases: TGTGCCAGCAGCTTAGCACAGGGGGCAACCTACGAGCAGTACTTC. This rearrangement joins TRBV7-6 to TRBJ2-7, with 9 bases aligning to TRBD1. CDR3 length equals 15 residues. In germline, CDR1 is SGHVS, CDR2 FNYEAQ. The ends lost 0 bases at V and 2 bases at J; junction bases unmatched: 2.

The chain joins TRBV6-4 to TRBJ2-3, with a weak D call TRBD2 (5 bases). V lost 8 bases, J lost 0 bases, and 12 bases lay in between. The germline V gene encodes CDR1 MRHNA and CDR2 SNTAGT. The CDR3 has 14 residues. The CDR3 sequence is CASSAGPSTDTQYF. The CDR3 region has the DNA TGTGCCAGCTCCGCGGGCCCTAGCACAGATACGCAGTATTTT.

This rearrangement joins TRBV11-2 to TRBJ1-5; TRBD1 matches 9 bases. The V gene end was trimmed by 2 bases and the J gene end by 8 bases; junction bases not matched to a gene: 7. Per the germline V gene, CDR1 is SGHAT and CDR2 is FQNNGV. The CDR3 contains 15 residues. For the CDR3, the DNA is TGTGCCAGCAGCTTAATGGGACAGGGTAAGGAGCCCCAGCATTTT. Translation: CASSLMGQGKEPQHF.

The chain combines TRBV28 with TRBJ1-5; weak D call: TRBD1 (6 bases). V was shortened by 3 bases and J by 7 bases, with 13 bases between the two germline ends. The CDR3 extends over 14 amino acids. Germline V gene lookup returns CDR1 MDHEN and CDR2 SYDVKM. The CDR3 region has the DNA TGTGCCAGCAGTTTCCCACAGGGTGGCCAGCCCCAGCATTTT. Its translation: CASSFPQGGQPQHF.

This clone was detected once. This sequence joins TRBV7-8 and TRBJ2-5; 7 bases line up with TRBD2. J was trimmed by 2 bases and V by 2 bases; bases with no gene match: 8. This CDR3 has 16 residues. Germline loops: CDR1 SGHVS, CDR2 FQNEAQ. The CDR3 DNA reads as TGTGCCAGCAGCTTACTCTATCTAGCGGATCAAGAGACCCAGTACTTC. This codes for CASSLLYLADQETQYF.

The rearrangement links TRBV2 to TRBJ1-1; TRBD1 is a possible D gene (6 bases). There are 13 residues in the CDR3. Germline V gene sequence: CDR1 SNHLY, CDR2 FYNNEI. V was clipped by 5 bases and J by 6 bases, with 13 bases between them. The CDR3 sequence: CASSSGQSPEAFF. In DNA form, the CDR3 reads TGTGCCAGCAGTTCAGGACAGTCCCCTGAAGCTTTCTTT.

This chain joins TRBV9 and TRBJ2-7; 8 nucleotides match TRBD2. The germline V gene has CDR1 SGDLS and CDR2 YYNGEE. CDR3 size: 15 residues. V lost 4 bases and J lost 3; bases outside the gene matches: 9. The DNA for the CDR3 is TGTGCCAGCAGCTTAAGGACTAGCCCAATCTACGAGCAGTACTTC. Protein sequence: CASSLRTSPIYEQYF.

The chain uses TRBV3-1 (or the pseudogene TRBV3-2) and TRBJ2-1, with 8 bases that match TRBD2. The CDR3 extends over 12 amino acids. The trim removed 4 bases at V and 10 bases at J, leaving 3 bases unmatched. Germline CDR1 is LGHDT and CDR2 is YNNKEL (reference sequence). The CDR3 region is CASSPLAGEQFF. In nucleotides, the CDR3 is TGTGCCAGCAGCCCTTTAGCGGGGGAGCAGTTCTTC.